This is a list of T cell receptor beta chains from one sample in a study of CD8 T cells in ankylosing spondylitis. Using its own MiXCR run on the 5' RACE reads, TCRdb lists one record per CDR3 protein. The profile covers approximately 190,000 distinct CDR3 sequences, with approximately 12% appearing a single time and approximately 11% taken by the ten largest. What was sequenced was blood, either unsorted or a sorted T cell fraction (not recorded which). Receptor source: a female donor with ankylosing spondylitis or in good health (not recorded which). The CDR3 runs from the conserved cysteine through the conserved F or W. A D gene is named only where the DNA matches it firmly. The size of a clone is reported for some rows only, either as once, few or many, or as a class for expanded clones.

>TRBV6-1|few|TRBD1|TRBJ2-7
CASSSTLGQGDEQYF
TGTGCCAGCAGCTCCACACTGGGACAGGGGGACGAGCAGTACTTC
>TRBV20-1|-|-|TRBJ2-3
CSARAPLILGTQYF
TGCAGTGCTAGGGCCCCCCTCATTTTAGGCACGCAGTATTTT
>TRBV7-2|many|-|TRBJ1-1
CASSLLGASEAFF
TGTGCCAGCAGCTTATTGGGGGCCTCTGAAGCTTTCTTT
>TRBV6-2/TRBV6-3|many|-|TRBJ1-1
CATSRQSNTEAFF
TGTGCCACCTCGAGGCAATCGAACACTGAAGCTTTCTTT
>TRBV7-2|many|-|TRBJ2-4
CASSLRGAKNIQYF
TGTGCCAGCAGCCTGAGGGGGGCCAAAAACATTCAGTACTTC
>TRBV10-3|many|-|TRBJ2-3
CAISAGLGTDTQYF
TGTGCCATCAGTGCCGGACTGGGAACAGATACGCAGTATTTT
>TRBV6-1|few|TRBD1|TRBJ1-5
CASSPGQGFNQPQHF
TGTGCCAGCAGCCCCGGACAGGGGTTTAATCAGCCCCAGCATTTT
>TRBV6-2/TRBV6-3|many|TRBD2|TRBJ2-5
CASSRHLLAGKETQYF
TGTGCCAGCAGCCGCCACCTACTAGCGGGAAAAGAGACCCAGTACTTC
>TRBV7-2|-|-|TRBJ1-2
CASSFTQGNYGYTF
TGTGCCAGCAGCTTTACCCAAGGGAACTATGGCTACACCTTC
>TRBV10-3|many|TRBD1|TRBJ2-2
CATRSTGDTGELFF
TGTGCCACCAGATCGACAGGGGACACCGGGGAGCTGTTTTTT
>TRBV4-1|few|TRBD2|TRBJ2-1
CASSRAGLAALGNEQFF
TGCGCCAGCAGCCGGGCGGGACTAGCGGCCTTAGGCAATGAGCAGTTCTTC
>TRBV29-1|many|-|TRBJ1-1
CSGGHPGIEAFF
TGCAGCGGCGGACATCCAGGGATTGAAGCTTTCTTT
>TRBV20-1|few|TRBD2|TRBJ2-7
CSAREAGTSGYEQYF
TGCAGTGCTAGGGAAGCCGGGACTAGCGGATACGAGCAGTACTTC
>TRBV7-9|few|-|TRBJ1-4
CASSPTGAMVGEKLFF
TGTGCCAGCAGCCCCACCGGGGCCATGGTAGGGGAAAAACTGTTTTTT
>TRBV3-1|-|TRBD1|TRBJ1-5
CASSPRDRGIGNQPQHF
TGTGCCAGCAGCCCCCGGGACAGGGGAATTGGGAATCAGCCCCAGCATTTT
>TRBV15|-|TRBD1|TRBJ2-7
CATSRRQGGTYEQYF
TGTGCCACCAGCAGGAGACAGGGGGGCACCTACGAGCAGTACTTC
>TRBV20-1|few|TRBD1|TRBJ1-3
CSATAQGAITGGNTIYF
TGCAGTGCTACGGCACAGGGGGCTATTACGGGTGGAAACACCATATATTTT
>TRBV6-1|few|TRBD2|TRBJ2-2
CASRRTSGSPTGELFF
TGTGCCAGCAGGAGGACTAGCGGGAGTCCTACCGGGGAGCTGTTTTTT
>TRBV5-1|many|TRBD2|TRBJ2-1
CASSLESGRKNEQFF
TGCGCCAGCAGCTTGGAAAGCGGGAGAAAGAATGAGCAGTTCTTC
>TRBV7-2|many|TRBD1|TRBJ2-7
CASSFTGTDPYEQYF
TGTGCCAGCAGCTTCACCGGGACAGACCCTTACGAGCAGTACTTC
>TRBV20-1|few|-|TRBJ2-7
CSARDSRVSSYEQYF
TGCAGTGCTAGAGATAGTCGGGTTTCCTCCTACGAGCAGTACTTC
>TRBV20-1|-|TRBD2|TRBJ2-3
CSAIPAGGGTDTQYF
TGCAGTGCTATCCCGGCGGGAGGGGGCACAGATACGCAGTATTTT
>TRBV6-2/TRBV6-3|many|TRBD1|TRBJ1-1
CASRPWTGTEAFF
TGTGCCAGTCGACCCTGGACAGGGACTGAAGCTTTCTTT
>TRBV10-3|many|-|TRBJ1-4
CAINTGLNEKLFF
TGTGCCATCAATACGGGCCTTAATGAAAAACTGTTTTTT
>TRBV11-2|many|-|TRBJ1-4
CASSLQGRGLFF
TGTGCCAGCAGCTTACAAGGCCGGGGGCTGTTTTTT
>TRBV29-1|many|TRBD1|TRBJ1-2
CSAPNRGGGYYGYTF
TGCAGCGCGCCTAACAGGGGAGGAGGTTACTATGGCTACACCTTC
>TRBV5-1|many|TRBD1|TRBJ2-5
CASSGRQGMGYF
TGCGCCAGCAGCGGACGACAGGGGATGGGGTACTTC
>TRBV20-1|many|-|TRBJ1-1
CSARRPGGTEAFF
TGCAGTGCTAGAAGGCCCGGGGGCACTGAAGCTTTCTTT
>TRBV7-9|many|-|TRBJ1-1
CASSLARGTGSNTEAFF
TGTGCCAGCAGCTTAGCGCGGGGCACAGGTTCGAACACTGAAGCTTTCTTT
>TRBV5-1|many|-|TRBJ2-5
CASSLEVGLGGETQYF
TGCGCCAGCAGCTTGGAGGTCGGACTAGGGGGGGAGACCCAGTACTTC
>TRBV5-1|-|-|TRBJ1-5
CASSSGPGSVPQHF
TGCGCCAGCAGCTCCGGGCCCGGATCAGTCCCCCAGCATTTT